One and the same sample provided the 27 T cell receptor beta chains below, sequenced in a study of Ad26.COV2.S vaccination and SARS-CoV-2 variants. Repertoires were generated with immunoSEQ multiplex PCR, while TCRdb's copy carries only in-frame clones and drops some. The repertoire has 500,000 or so clones, about 91% of them found once; the top ten carry around 2.6%. Treatment noted: roughly 20 received Ad26.COV2.S at low or high dose, single or two shots; about 5 received placebo; per-sample allocation not given. The study sampled participants on day 63 after the first vaccine or placebo injection. The material was peripheral blood, obtained in a trial of Ad26.COV2.S vaccine versus placebo. These receptors were obtained from a person between 18 and 65 years old who received the Ad26.COV2.S COVID-19 vaccine or a placebo.

The V gene is TRBV11-2, the J gene TRBJ2-7, with 10 bases identical to TRBD2. The CDR3 is made up of 14 amino acids. V shed 5 bases, J shed 1 base, and the junction held 2 bases outside the gene matches. In germline, CDR1 is SGHAT, CDR2 FQNNGV. CDR3 sequence reads: CASSLLAGSYEQYF. The CDR3 region has the DNA TGTGCCAGCAGCCTACTAGCGGGGTCCTACGAGCAGTACTTC. Based on the CDR3 plus reference TRBV11-2 and TRBJ2-7, the full variable domain is EAGVAQSPRYKIIEKRQSVAFWCNPISGHATLYWYQQILGQGPKLLIQFQNNGVVDDSQLPKDRFSAERLKGVDSTLKIQPAKLEDSAVYLCASSLLAGSYEQYFGPGTRLTVT.

V gene TRBV9 combines with J gene TRBJ2-1, with D possibly TRBD2 on 5 matching bases. This CDR3 spans 13 amino acids. Germline CDR1 SGDLS, CDR2 YYNGEE. Trimming pared 1 base from V and 9 bases from J, leaving 11 bases between. The CDR3 bases are TGTGCCAGCAGCGTATTTAGGGAGACTGAGCAGTTCTTC. Its translation is CASSVFRETEQFF.

This clone was detected once. This chain links TRBV6-2 or TRBV6-3 with TRBJ2-7; 8 bases align to TRBD2. The CDR3 runs to 14 residues. Germline V gene data show CDR1 as MNHEY and CDR2 as SVGEGT. The junction had 10 bases not matched to a gene; V was cut back by 7 bases and J by 5 bases. The CDR3 loop reads CASTPREVGNEQYV. The DNA for the CDR3 is TGTGCCAGCACCCCGCGGGAGGTCGGAAACGAGCAGTACGTC.

The chain recombines TRBV19 with TRBJ1-2; D possibly corresponds to TRBD1 (6 bases). The CDR3 consists of 12 residues. V was clipped by 10 bases and J by 5 bases, with 14 bases between them. In germline, CDR1 is LNHDA, CDR2 SQIVND (reference sequence). CDR3 region: CATYRVWYGYTF. The CDR3, as DNA: TGTGCCACTTACAGGGTATGGTATGGCTACACCTTC.

The chain couples TRBV6-4 to TRBJ2-3; TRBD2 aligns across 9 bases. Germline CDR1 and CDR2: MRHNA and SNTAGT. The V gene end was trimmed by 3 bases and the J gene end by 4 bases; junction bases not matched to a gene: 5. The CDR3 runs to 15 residues. The CDR3 is CASSDGAGGPDTQYF. The CDR3 nucleotides read TGTGCCAGCAGTGATGGAGCGGGGGGTCCAGATACGCAGTATTTT.

This clone occurred once. The CDR3 DNA follows: TGTGCCAGCAGCCCTGGGGGGGGGCTCACCCTCGGTCACTATGGCTACACCTTC. Protein sequence: CASSPGGGLTLGHYGYTF. The chain recombines TRBV27 with TRBJ1-2, with D possibly TRBD1 on 6 matching bases. Germline V gene data show CDR1 as MNHEY and CDR2 as SMNVEV (reference sequence). CDR3 size: 18 residues. V lost 6 bases, J lost 3 bases, and 26 bases lay in between.

The chain is built from TRBV9 and TRBJ1-1; D uncertain. The V end lost 4 bases, the J end lost 8 bases, and 18 bases lay between the germline ends. This CDR3 is 14 amino acids long. CDR1 SGDLS and CDR2 YYNGEE come from the germline V gene. CDR3 nucleotide sequence: TGTGCCAGCAGCCCCATGGTGGGGTCTCTAGAAGCTTTCTTT. Translated: CASSPMVGSLEAFF.

The chain uses TRBV4-3 and TRBJ1-5, with D unresolved. V lost 1 base to trimming and J lost 4 bases, with 11 bases between them. Looked up from germline, CDR1 is LGHNA and CDR2 is YSLEER. The CDR3 spans 15 residues. DNA for the CDR3: TGCGCCAGCAGCCAAGGACTTGGAGGGAATCAGCCCCAGCATTTT. Protein product: CASSQGLGGNQPQHF.

The DNA of the CDR3 is TGTGCCAGCAGCTCCCGACTAGTACTCCCACCCACAGATACGCAGTATTTT. Its protein product is CASSSRLVLPPTDTQYF. V is TRBV11-2 and J is TRBJ2-3; perhaps TRBD2 as D (6 bases). V was pared by 4 bases and J by 2 bases, with 19 bases between. The germline V gene encodes CDR1 SGHAT and CDR2 FQNNGV. This CDR3 has 17 amino acids.

This clone has only one observation. The chain combines TRBV4-1 with TRBJ2-1, with D perhaps matching TRBD1 (5 bases). Trimming removed 1 base from V and 2 bases from J, with 12 bases in between. The CDR3 runs 16 residues. Germline CDR1 MGHRA, CDR2 YSYEKL. The CDR3 protein is CASSQGSGMTYNEQFF. The CDR3 DNA reads as TGCGCCAGCAGCCAAGGATCAGGGATGACCTACAATGAGCAGTTCTTC.

The V and J genes are TRBV4-3 and TRBJ1-5, with unresolved D. The CDR3 totals 14 residues. Trimming stripped 0 bases from V and 7 bases from J, with 10 bases between. Germline lookup yields CDR1 LGHNA and CDR2 YSLEER. The CDR3 DNA reads as TGCGCCAGCAGCCAAGAGTTGAGCTGGCAGCCCCAGCATTTT. Translation gives CASSQELSWQPQHF.

This clone was seen only once. The chain couples TRBV28 to TRBJ2-7, with a weak D call TRBD1 (5 bases). CDR3 size: 13 residues. Germline V gene lookup returns CDR1 MDHEN and CDR2 SYDVKM. V lost 3 bases to trimming and J lost 5 bases, with 11 bases between them. CDR3 sequence: CASSLVGPNEQYF. The CDR3 nucleotides are TGTGCCAGCAGTTTGGTGGGGCCAAACGAGCAGTACTTC. The full variable domain, in which reference TRBV28 and TRBJ2-7 provide the parts outside the CDR3, is DVKVTQSSRYLVKRTGEKVFLECVQDMDHENMFWYRQDPGLGLRLIYFSYDVKMKEKGDIPEGYSVSREKKERFSLILESASTNQTSMYLCASSLVGPNEQYFGPGTRLTVT.

The chain has TRBV7-2 and TRBJ2-1; 9 bases line up with TRBD1. This CDR3 is built from 15 residues. Germline CDR1 SGHTA, CDR2 FQGNSA. DNA of the CDR3: TGTGCAAGTGCTACAGGGGGACAGGGCTACAATGAGCAGTTCTTC. This codes for CASATGGQGYNEQFF.

The V call is TRBV6-2 or TRBV6-3, the J call TRBJ1-2; possibly TRBD1 for D (5 bases). CDR3 length: 13 amino acids. Trimming removed 5 bases at V and 4 bases at J, with 11 bases between. From germline, CDR1 is MNHEY and CDR2 SVGEGT. CDR3 sequence reads: CASSTGLIYGYTF. In DNA form, the CDR3 reads TGTGCCAGCAGTACGGGACTGATCTATGGCTACACCTTC.

This chain uses TRBV5-3 with TRBJ1-2; no definite D call. Being an ORF, TRBV5-3 has a function that is uncertain. The V and J ends lost 4 bases and 1 base respectively, with 14 bases between them. This CDR3 is built from 15 residues. DNA of the CDR3: TGTGCCAGAAGCACTCGGAGGAACCGTAACTATGGCTACACCTTC. Translation gives CARSTRRNRNYGYTF.

The J gene is TRBJ2-1, the V gene TRBV7-6, with D maybe TRBD1 (6 bases). The V end lost 1 base, the J end lost 5 bases, and 21 bases lay between the germline ends. Germline lookup yields CDR1 SGHVS and CDR2 FNYEAQ. The length of the CDR3 is 18 residues. The CDR3 DNA follows: TGTGCCAGCAGCTTAGGCGTCAGGGGCAACCGGGACCACAATGAGCAGTTCTTC. Amino acids: CASSLGVRGNRDHNEQFF.

This clone was counted once. The chain carries TRBV21-1 and TRBJ2-5; the table names TRBD2, a call not compared with the DNA. TRBV21-1 is termed a pseudogene. The length of the CDR3 is 16 residues. The CDR3 DNA is TGTGCCAGCAGCCGAAGCCCTCGAGGGTACCAAGAGACCCAGTACTTC. Protein sequence: CASSRSPRGYQETQYF.

This chain joins TRBV24-1 and TRBJ2-5; TRBD2 is a possible D gene (6 bases). Per germline, CDR1 KGHDR and CDR2 SFDVKD. V gave up 2 bases and J gave up 4 bases, with 13 bases separating them. The CDR3 extends over 15 amino acids. CDR3 region: CATSDWGDPGETQYF. The CDR3 DNA follows: TGTGCCACCAGTGATTGGGGGGACCCGGGAGAGACCCAGTACTTC.

The chain recombines TRBV19 with TRBJ1-5; D is unclear. The V and J ends lost 7 bases and 5 bases respectively, with 15 bases between them. CDR1 LNHDA and CDR2 SQIVND come from the germline V gene (reference sequence). CDR3 size: 14 residues. In DNA, the CDR3 is TGTGCCAGTAACGACTGGAATTCTTATCAGCCCCAGCATTTT. As protein: CASNDWNSYQPQHF.

The J gene is TRBJ2-3, the V gene TRBV6-5; D call uncertain. Trimming cost V 7 bases and J 6 bases, with 14 bases left between them. Germline lookup yields CDR1 MNHEY and CDR2 SVGAGI. The CDR3 contains 13 residues. The CDR3 DNA sequence: TGTGCCAGCAAGGTATGGGTCCGGGATACGCAGTATTTT. The encoded protein is CASKVWVRDTQYF.

V is TRBV4-3 and J is TRBJ2-3; 8 nucleotides match TRBD2. The CDR3 consists of 16 residues. Germline V gives CDR1 LGHNA, CDR2 YSLEER. Losses at the gene ends were 0 bases for V and 4 bases for J; bases not matched to a gene: 6. As DNA, the CDR3 is TGCGCCAGCAGCCAAGATTGGGCGGGGGGAGCAGATACGCAGTATTTT. Translating it yields CASSQDWAGGADTQYF.

This chain joins TRBV15 and TRBJ2-1, with D tentatively TRBD2 (5 bases). Germline CDR1 and CDR2: LNHNV and YYDKDF (reference sequence). V lost 3 bases and J 8 bases, leaving 23 bases between the germline ends. The CDR3 contains 17 residues. The CDR3 region is CATSRDLATSAQDEQFF. CDR3 nucleotide sequence: TGTGCCACCAGCAGGGATTTGGCCACTAGTGCACAAGATGAGCAGTTCTTC.

Here the CDR3 reads CASQDRVSEKLFF. The CDR3 coding sequence is TGTGCCAGTCAGGACAGGGTTTCTGAAAAACTGTTTTTT. The gene calls are TRBV19 and TRBJ1-4; TRBD1 matches at 8 bases. The length of the CDR3 is 13 residues. Germline-derived CDR1 and CDR2 are LNHDA and SQIVND (reference sequence). Germline trimming cut 8 bases from V and 7 bases from J; bases unmatched to any gene: 6.

V is TRBV7-3 and J is TRBJ2-5, with 8 nucleotides matching TRBD1. This CDR3 spans 15 amino acids. V dropped 4 bases and J dropped 3; count of bases not matched to a gene: 7. Looked up from germline, CDR1 is SGHTA and CDR2 is FQGTGA. CDR3 DNA sequence: TGTGCCAGCAGCTCGACAGGGGTTAGTGAAGAGACCCAGTACTTC. This translates into CASSSTGVSEETQYF.

V usage is TRBV19 and J usage is TRBJ2-7; D unclear. CDR1 and CDR2 (germline): LNHDA, SQIVND (reference sequence). CDR3 size: 11 residues. V lost 6 bases and J lost 12, with 15 bases in between. CDR3 protein: CASRSESQVYF. In DNA, the CDR3 is TGTGCCAGTAGAAGCGAGAGTCAGGTGTACTTC.

This clone was counted only a few times. The chain couples TRBV3-1 (or the pseudogene TRBV3-2) to TRBJ2-1, with no clear D. CDR3 length: 12 residues. Trimming pared 0 bases from V and 9 bases from J, leaving 6 bases between. Per germline, CDR1 LGHDT and CDR2 YNNKEL (reference sequence). This CDR3 reads CASSQDRREQFF. CDR3 DNA sequence: TGTGCCAGCAGCCAAGATAGGCGTGAGCAGTTCTTC.

This sequence joins TRBV29-1 and TRBJ1-1; TRBD1 aligns across 10 bases. The length of the CDR3 is 14 residues. The V segment lost 4 bases and the J segment 5 bases; nucleotides outside the gene matches: 7. CDR1 SQVTM and CDR2 ANQGSEA come from the germline V gene. The CDR3, as DNA: TGCAGCGTTGGGACCGACAGGGGGCTTACTGAAGCTTTCTTT. This codes for CSVGTDRGLTEAFF.